This T cell receptor (beta chain) is from a study of Ad26.COV2.S vaccination and SARS-CoV-2 variants. Using immunoSEQ multiplex PCR, the repertoire was profiled, and TCRdb retains in-frame clones only, with some absent. The sample has 500,000 or so clones, 70% to 90% seen once. Regarding treatment: around 19 received Ad26.COV2.S at low or high dose, single or two shots; several received placebo; per-sample allocation not given. It was on day 63 after the first vaccine or placebo injection that samples were taken. The CDR3 runs to 14 residues. After removal of 0 bases from V and 4 bases from J, the junction contained 3 bases not matched to a gene. Per the germline V gene, CDR1 is MNHNS and CDR2 is SASEGT. Remarks on this clone: Its antigen is as yet unknown.

Study results and caveats: Comparable non-spike TCR breadth was observed in vaccine and placebo recipients.

The TCR comes from a person aged 18-65 years who received the Ad26.COV2.S COVID-19 vaccine or a placebo. The genes are TRBV6-1 and TRBJ2-7; 7 bases map to TRBD2. Sequenced here: peripheral blood, sampled in a trial of Ad26.COV2.S vaccine versus placebo. The CDR3 loop reads CASSEAGGFYEQYF. CDR3 DNA sequence: TGTGCCAGCAGTGAAGCGGGAGGGTTTTACGAGCAGTACTTC.